The 26 T cell receptor beta chains listed next were all sequenced from one sample in a study of blood T cell repertoires in COVID-19. Sequencing used immunoSEQ multiplex PCR; TCRdb keeps in-frame clones, though not all of them. The sample shows approximately 100,000 clones, 69% of them seen only once. The sequencing input was peripheral blood. Every receptor here comes from an elderly man with acute or convalescent COVID-19.

The V call is TRBV29-1, the J call TRBJ2-1; 9 bases match TRBD2. The germline V gene has CDR1 SQVTM and CDR2 ANQGSEA. CDR3 length: 16 residues. Trimming at V came to 4 bases and at J to 0 bases, leaving 7 bases not matched to a gene. CDR3 DNA sequence: TGCAGCGTTGGGGGTAGCGGGAGAAGCTCCTACAATGAGCAGTTCTTC. Amino acids: CSVGGSGRSSYNEQFF.

This sequence joins TRBV7-8 and TRBJ2-5; 8 bases agree with TRBD1. J was trimmed by 9 bases and V by 5 bases; bases with no gene match: 14. Per germline, CDR1 SGHVS and CDR2 FQNEAQ. This CDR3 has 15 residues. CDR3 sequence (DNA): TGTGCCAGCAGCACCTGGGACAGGACGTCTGGGGCCCAGTACTTC. Its protein is CASSTWDRTSGAQYF. Full variable domain (missing parts from reference TRBV7-8 and TRBJ2-5): GAGVSQSPRYKVAKRGQDVALRCDPISGHVSLFWYQQALGQGPEFLTYFQNEAQLDKSGLPSDRFFAERPEGSVSTLKIQRTQQEDSAVYLCASSTWDRTSGAQYFGPGTRLLVL.

At least ten counts were recorded for this clone. This chain links TRBV30 with TRBJ1-4, with D hard to call. The CDR3 length is 13 residues. Trimming removed 2 bases at V and 5 bases at J, with 9 bases between. The germline V gene encodes CDR1 GTSNPN and CDR2 SVGIG (reference sequence). CDR3 sequence (DNA): TGTGCCTGGAGTCACAGACCGAATGAAAAACTGTTTTTT. Residues: CAWSHRPNEKLFF.

A note on this clone: The germline gene is not matched at one end of the junction; a read error may be the cause. The chain couples TRBV30 to TRBJ2-4; D is unresolved. This CDR3 comprises 11 residues. CDR1 is GTSNPN, CDR2 SVGIG, per germline (reference sequence). Here the CDR3 reads CAWKYENIQYF. CDR3 DNA sequence: TGTGCTTGGAAGTATGAGAACATTCAGTACTTC.

This clone has only a few counts. Written as DNA, the CDR3 is TGCGCCAGCAGCCAAGATCGGGGTGTTGGGGGGGACACCGGGGAGCTGTTTTTT. Encoded protein: CASSQDRGVGGDTGELFF. The gene calls are TRBV4-3 and TRBJ2-2, with 7 bases matching TRBD2. V lost 0 bases, J lost 3 bases, and 10 bases stayed unmatched. The CDR3 totals 18 residues. Germline CDR1 reads LGHNA; CDR2 reads YSLEER.

This sequence joins TRBV5-4 and TRBJ1-2, with TRBD1 as a possible D gene (6 bases). Trimming removed 3 bases at V and 0 bases at J, with 12 bases between. Germline V gene data show CDR1 as SGHNT and CDR2 as YYREEE (reference sequence). The CDR3 length is 15 residues. The CDR3 DNA sequence: TGTGCCAGCAGCTCCCCTCGACAGGCTAACTATGGCTACACCTTC. Its translation is CASSSPRQANYGYTF.

The chain couples TRBV5-5 to TRBJ2-7; D is undetermined. There are 10 residues in the CDR3. Deletions cut 9 bases from V and 2 bases from J, with 6 bases between. Per germline, CDR1 SGHKS and CDR2 YYEKEE (reference sequence). The CDR3 here is CAKDTYEQYF. The CDR3 bases are TGTGCCAAAGACACCTACGAGCAGTACTTC.

The V gene is TRBV5-8, the J gene TRBJ1-5, with a weak D call TRBD1 (5 bases). This CDR3 has 15 residues. CDR1 SGHTS and CDR2 YDEGEE come from the germline V gene. The V gene lost 4 bases and the J gene lost 3 bases, with 14 bases spanning the gap. The CDR3 loop is CASSPGGRANQPQHF. The CDR3 nucleotides are TGTGCCAGCAGCCCCGGGGGGAGGGCCAATCAGCCCCAGCATTTT.

The J gene is TRBJ2-1, the V gene TRBV12-3 or TRBV12-4; a weak D match, TRBD2 (5 bases). Trimming cost V 6 bases and J 7 bases, with 13 bases left between them. The CDR3 length is 13 residues. CDR3 region: CASSLQSGNEQFF. DNA for the CDR3: TGTGCCAGCAGCCTGCAGAGCGGTAATGAGCAGTTCTTC.

The V and J genes are TRBV11-2 and TRBJ1-2; 7 nucleotides line up with TRBD1. V was clipped by 3 bases and J by 5 bases; unmatched bases: 0. This CDR3 is 12 amino acids long. CDR1 and CDR2 from the germline V gene are SGHAT and FQNNGV. The CDR3, as DNA: TGTGCCAGCAGCTTGGGACAGTATGGCTACACCTTC. It specifies CASSLGQYGYTF.

The chain carries TRBV4-3 and TRBJ2-7, with 7 nucleotides matching TRBD1. Germline loops: CDR1 LGHNA, CDR2 YSLEER. V shed 1 base and J 6 bases; nucleotides not matched to a gene: 9. The CDR3 covers 15 residues. The CDR3 loop is CASSQAPGQPSEQYF. The CDR3, as DNA: TGCGCCAGCAGCCAAGCTCCGGGACAGCCCTCCGAGCAGTACTTC.

The J gene is TRBJ2-7, the V gene TRBV6-5, with a possible D match to TRBD2 (6 bases). CDR3 length: 15 residues. V shed 7 bases and J shed 0 bases, with 16 bases lying between them. Germline CDR1 and CDR2: MNHEY and SVGAGI. In DNA form, the CDR3 reads TGTGCCAGCATAAGGGAGTACGGGAGCTCCTACGAGCAGTACTTC. Translation: CASIREYGSSYEQYF.

This clone was counted only a few times. This chain links TRBV2 with TRBJ1-2; TRBD1 matches at 9 bases. The V gene end was trimmed by 8 bases and the J gene end by 6 bases; junction bases not matched to a gene: 7. The germline V gene encodes CDR1 SNHLY and CDR2 FYNNEI. The CDR3 sequence is 13 residues long. The DNA for the CDR3 is TGTGCCAGCGGGGGACAGGGAGGCGATGGCTACACCTTC. Its protein product is CASGGQGGDGYTF.

V and J are TRBV7-8 and TRBJ1-5; D may be TRBD1 (5 bases). This CDR3 has 15 residues. Trimming took 5 bases from V and 6 from J, leaving 17 bases between them. Germline lookup yields CDR1 SGHVS and CDR2 FQNEAQ. The CDR3 coding sequence is TGTGCCAGCAGCGATCATTCAGGGACTGGTCAGCCCCAGCATTTT. This gives the protein CASSDHSGTGQPQHF.

CDR3 sequence (DNA): TGTGCCTGGAGTCCCCTAGTGGGGGAGCTGTTTTTT. Encoded protein: CAWSPLVGELFF. The chain links TRBV30 to TRBJ2-2; D gene uncertain. The CDR3 totals 12 residues. Trimming pared 2 bases from V and 8 bases from J, leaving 9 bases between. Germline CDR1 GTSNPN, CDR2 SVGIG (reference sequence).

The genes are TRBV5-4 and TRBJ1-4, with 10 bases identical to TRBD1. In germline, CDR1 is SGHNT, CDR2 YYREEE (reference sequence). V was pared by 3 bases and J by 8 bases, with 7 bases of the junction left unmatched. CDR3 length equals 15 residues. The CDR3 DNA reads TGTGCCAGCAGCTCACCGGGACAGGGGTCAGAAAAACTGTTTTTT. This translates into CASSSPGQGSEKLFF.

This clone was detected only a few times. In the same sample, other DNA sequences code for this CDR3. The V gene is TRBV5-1, the J gene TRBJ2-1, with D perhaps TRBD1 (5 bases). The germline V and J ends were trimmed by 0 bases and 0 bases, with 10 bases remaining between them. The CDR3 runs to 16 residues. From germline, CDR1 is SGHRS and CDR2 YFSETQ. Here the CDR3 reads CASSLGGRGSYNEQFF. The CDR3 DNA sequence: TGCGCCAGCAGCTTGGGGGGCAGAGGCTCCTACAATGAGCAGTTCTTC.

This rearrangement joins TRBV5-1 to TRBJ1-1, with TRBD1 as a possible D gene (5 bases). V was cut by 1 base and J by 7 bases, with 14 bases left in between. The CDR3 has 14 residues. The V gene's germline CDR1 is SGHRS and CDR2 YFSETQ. The CDR3 region has the DNA TGCGCCAGCAGCTTGTTGGCTGCCCAGGGTGAAGCTTTCTTT. Protein: CASSLLAAQGEAFF.

The chain joins TRBV3-1 (or the pseudogene TRBV3-2) to TRBJ1-5, with 10 bases matching TRBD1. The CDR3 loop spans 15 amino acids. CDR1 and CDR2 (germline): LGHDT, YNNKEL (reference sequence). V was pared by 4 bases and J by 6 bases, with 6 bases of the junction left unmatched. The CDR3 DNA reads TGTGCCAGCAGCCCCGGGACAGGGGTGGGTCAGCCCCAGCATTTT. Its protein product is CASSPGTGVGQPQHF.

This clone was recorded only once. The chain links TRBV7-2 to TRBJ2-7, with TRBD2 matching 10 bases. Germline assignment: CDR1 SGHTA and CDR2 FQGNSA. This CDR3 spans 16 amino acids. J lost 6 bases, V lost 2 bases, and 10 bases had no gene match. For the CDR3, the DNA is TGTGCCAGCAGCTTAACGCCGACTAGCGGGTTCGGCGAGCAGTACTTC. It is translated as CASSLTPTSGFGEQYF.

The V and J genes are TRBV28 and TRBJ1-1; a possible D gene is TRBD1 (5 bases). This CDR3 has 12 amino acids. V lost 7 bases and J lost 4, with 10 bases in between. Looked up from germline, CDR1 is MDHEN and CDR2 is SYDVKM. CDR3 sequence: CASNAQGTEAFF. DNA for the CDR3: TGTGCCAGCAATGCCCAGGGCACTGAAGCTTTCTTT.

CDR3 nucleotides: TGTGCCAGCAGCTCACCGCCCGGGACTAGCGGGAACATTCAGTACTTC. Its translation: CASSSPPGTSGNIQYF. This chain uses TRBV7-2 with TRBJ2-4, with 12 bases that match TRBD2. The CDR3 consists of 16 residues. V shed 4 bases, J shed 7 bases, and the junction held 8 bases outside the gene matches. Germline CDR1 and CDR2: SGHTA and FQGNSA.

The rearrangement joins TRBV23-1 to TRBJ1-1; weak D call: TRBD1 (5 bases). TRBV23-1 is an ORF for which the function is uncertain. This CDR3 has 15 residues. V was pared by 10 bases and J by 4 bases, with 22 bases between. The CDR3 loop reads CATTGAGWVLTEAFF. In DNA form, the CDR3 reads TGCGCCACCACGGGCGCAGGGTGGGTTCTCACTGAAGCTTTCTTT.

The gene calls are TRBV7-2 and TRBJ2-1; TRBD2 matches at 7 bases. Germline V gene lookup returns CDR1 SGHTA and CDR2 FQGNSA. V shed 5 bases, J shed 7 bases, and the junction held 8 bases outside the gene matches. This CDR3 has 14 amino acids. The CDR3: CASSPPGGWNEQFF. The CDR3 nucleotides read TGTGCCAGCAGCCCCCCGGGGGGATGGAATGAGCAGTTCTTC.

This clone was seen a handful of times. The V and J genes are TRBV24-1 and TRBJ2-1, with 13 positions matching TRBD2. Germline lookup yields CDR1 KGHDR and CDR2 SFDVKD. This CDR3 comprises 16 residues. The J segment lost 9 bases and the V segment lost 4 bases, leaving 8 bases of the junction unmatched. CDR3 loop: CATSDPGLAGATEQFF. CDR3 coding DNA: TGTGCCACCAGTGACCCTGGACTAGCGGGAGCTACTGAGCAGTTCTTC.

V gene TRBV3-1 (or the pseudogene TRBV3-2) combines with J gene TRBJ2-5, with a tentative D call TRBD2 (5 bases). The CDR3 runs 17 residues. Trimming pared 0 bases from V and 5 bases from J, leaving 19 bases between. Germline V lookup: CDR1 LGHDT, CDR2 YNNKEL (reference sequence). The CDR3 DNA follows: TGTGCCAGCAGCCAAGATCTTATGAGGGAACCCCGGGAGACCCAGTACTTC. The encoded protein is CASSQDLMREPRETQYF.